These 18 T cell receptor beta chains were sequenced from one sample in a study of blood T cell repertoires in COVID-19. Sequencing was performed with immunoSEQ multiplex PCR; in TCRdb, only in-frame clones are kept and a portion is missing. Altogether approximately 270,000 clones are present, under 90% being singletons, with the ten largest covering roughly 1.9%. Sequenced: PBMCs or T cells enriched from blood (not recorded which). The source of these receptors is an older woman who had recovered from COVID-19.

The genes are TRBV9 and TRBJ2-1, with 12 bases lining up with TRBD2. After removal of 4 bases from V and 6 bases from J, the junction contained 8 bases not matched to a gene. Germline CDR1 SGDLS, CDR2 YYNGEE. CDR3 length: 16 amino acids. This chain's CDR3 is CASSFPGLAGLNEQFF. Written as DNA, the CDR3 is TGTGCCAGCAGCTTTCCGGGACTAGCGGGTCTCAATGAGCAGTTCTTC.

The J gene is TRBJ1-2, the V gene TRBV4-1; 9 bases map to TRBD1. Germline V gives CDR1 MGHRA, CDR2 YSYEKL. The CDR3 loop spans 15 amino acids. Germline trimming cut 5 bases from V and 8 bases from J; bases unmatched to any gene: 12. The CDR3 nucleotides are TGCGCCAGCAGCTTACCGGGACAGGGAAAGCACGGCTACACCTTC. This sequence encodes CASSLPGQGKHGYTF.

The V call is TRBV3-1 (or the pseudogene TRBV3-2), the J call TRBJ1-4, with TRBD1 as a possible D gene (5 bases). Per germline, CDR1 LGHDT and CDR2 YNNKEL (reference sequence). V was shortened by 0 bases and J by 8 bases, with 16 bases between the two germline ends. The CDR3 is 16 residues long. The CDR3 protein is CASSQDPVGAGEKLFF. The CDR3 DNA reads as TGTGCCAGCAGCCAAGATCCTGTAGGGGCAGGGGAAAAACTGTTTTTT.

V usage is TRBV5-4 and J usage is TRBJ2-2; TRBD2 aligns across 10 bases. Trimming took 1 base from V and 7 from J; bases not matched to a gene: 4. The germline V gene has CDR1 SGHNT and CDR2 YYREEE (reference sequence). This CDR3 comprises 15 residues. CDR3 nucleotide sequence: TGTGCCAGCAGCTTGACTAGCGGGATTCTCGGGGAGCTGTTTTTT. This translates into CASSLTSGILGELFF.

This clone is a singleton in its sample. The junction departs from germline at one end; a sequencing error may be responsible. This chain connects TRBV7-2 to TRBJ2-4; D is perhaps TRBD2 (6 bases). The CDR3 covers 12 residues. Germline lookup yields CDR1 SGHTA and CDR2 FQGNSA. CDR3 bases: TGTGCCAGCAGCTTAGTGCCTAGCGCTACGCACTTC. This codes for CASSLVPSATHF. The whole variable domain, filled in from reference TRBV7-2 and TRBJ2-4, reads GAGVSQSPSNKVTEKGKDVELRCDPISGHTALYWYRQSLGQGLEFLIYFQGNSAPDKSGLPSDRFSAERTGGSVSTLTIQRTQQEDSAVYLCASSLVPSATHFGAGTRLSVL.

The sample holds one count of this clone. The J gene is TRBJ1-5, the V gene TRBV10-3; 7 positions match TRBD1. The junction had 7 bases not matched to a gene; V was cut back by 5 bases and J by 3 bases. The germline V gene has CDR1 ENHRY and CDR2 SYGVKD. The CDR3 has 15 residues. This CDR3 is CAISPTGDFNQPQHF. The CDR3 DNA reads TGTGCCATCAGTCCTACAGGGGACTTCAATCAGCCCCAGCATTTT.

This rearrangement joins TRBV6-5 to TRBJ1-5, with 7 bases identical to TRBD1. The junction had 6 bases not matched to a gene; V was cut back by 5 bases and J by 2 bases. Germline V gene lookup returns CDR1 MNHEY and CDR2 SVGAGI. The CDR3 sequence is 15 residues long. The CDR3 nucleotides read TGTGCCAGCAGTCTAGACAGGGTGGGCAATCAGCCCCAGCATTTT. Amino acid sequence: CASSLDRVGNQPQHF.

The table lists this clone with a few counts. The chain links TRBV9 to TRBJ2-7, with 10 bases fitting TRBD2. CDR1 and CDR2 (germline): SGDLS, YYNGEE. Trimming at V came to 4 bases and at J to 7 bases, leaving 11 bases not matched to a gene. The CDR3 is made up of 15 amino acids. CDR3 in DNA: TGTGCCAGCAGCCCCCGCGTAGCGGGAGGTGGGGAGCAGTACTTC. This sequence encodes CASSPRVAGGGEQYF. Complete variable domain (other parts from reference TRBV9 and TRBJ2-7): DSGVTQTPKHLITATGQRVTLRCSPRSGDLSVYWYQQSLDQGLQFLIQYYNGEERAKGNILERFSAQQFPDLHSELNLSSLELGDSALYFCASSPRVAGGGEQYFGPGTRLTVT.

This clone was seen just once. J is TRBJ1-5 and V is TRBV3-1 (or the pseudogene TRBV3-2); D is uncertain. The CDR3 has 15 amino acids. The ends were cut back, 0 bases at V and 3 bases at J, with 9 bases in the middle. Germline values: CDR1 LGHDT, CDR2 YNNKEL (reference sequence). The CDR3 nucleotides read TGTGCCAGCAGCCAAGACGCGGATCTCAATCAGCCCCAGCATTTT. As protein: CASSQDADLNQPQHF.

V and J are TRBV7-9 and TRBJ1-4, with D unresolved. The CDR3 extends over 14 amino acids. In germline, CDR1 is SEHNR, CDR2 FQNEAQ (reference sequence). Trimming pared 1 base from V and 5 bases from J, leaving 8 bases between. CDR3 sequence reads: CASSLGLMNEKLFF. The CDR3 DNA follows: TGTGCCAGCAGCTTAGGACTGATGAATGAAAAACTGTTTTTT.

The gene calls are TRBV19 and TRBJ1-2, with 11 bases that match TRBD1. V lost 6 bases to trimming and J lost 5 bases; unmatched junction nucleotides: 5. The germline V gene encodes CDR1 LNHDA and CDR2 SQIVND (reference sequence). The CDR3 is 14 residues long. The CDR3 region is CASRSGTGGYGYTF. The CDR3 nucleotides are TGTGCCAGTAGATCCGGGACAGGGGGATATGGCTACACCTTC.

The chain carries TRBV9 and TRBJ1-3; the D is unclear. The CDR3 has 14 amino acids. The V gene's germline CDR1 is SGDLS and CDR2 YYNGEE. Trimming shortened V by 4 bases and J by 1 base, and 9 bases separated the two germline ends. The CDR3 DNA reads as TGTGCCAGCAGCTCAGGATTGTCTGGAAACACCATATATTTT. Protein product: CASSSGLSGNTIYF.

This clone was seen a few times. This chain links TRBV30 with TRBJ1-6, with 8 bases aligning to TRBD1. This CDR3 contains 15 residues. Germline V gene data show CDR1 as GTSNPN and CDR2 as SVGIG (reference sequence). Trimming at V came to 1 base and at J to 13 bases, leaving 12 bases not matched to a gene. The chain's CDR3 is CAWSALGQGGYPLHF. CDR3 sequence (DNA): TGTGCCTGGAGTGCCCTCGGACAGGGTGGGTATCCCCTCCACTTT.

The CDR3 nucleotides are TGTGCCACCAGTGACCCAACGACAGATCCTATAGGCTACACCTTC. It specifies CATSDPTTDPIGYTF. This chain joins TRBV24-1 and TRBJ1-2, with D perhaps TRBD1 (5 bases). V was shortened by 4 bases and J by 8 bases, with 19 bases between the two germline ends. CDR1 is KGHDR, CDR2 SFDVKD, per germline. The CDR3 extends over 15 amino acids.

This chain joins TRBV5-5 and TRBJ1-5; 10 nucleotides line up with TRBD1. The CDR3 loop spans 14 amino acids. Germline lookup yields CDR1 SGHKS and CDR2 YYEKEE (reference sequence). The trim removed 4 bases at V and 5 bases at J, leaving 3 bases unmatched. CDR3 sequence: CASSDGTGDQPQHF. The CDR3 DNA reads TGTGCCAGCAGCGACGGGACAGGGGATCAGCCCCAGCATTTT.

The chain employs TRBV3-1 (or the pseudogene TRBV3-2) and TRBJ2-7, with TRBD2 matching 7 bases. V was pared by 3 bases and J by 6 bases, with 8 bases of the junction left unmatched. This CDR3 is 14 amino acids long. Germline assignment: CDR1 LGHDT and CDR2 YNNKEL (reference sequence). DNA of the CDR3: TGTGCCAGCAGCCAGAGAGGACTAGTCGGCGAGCAGTACTTC. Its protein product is CASSQRGLVGEQYF.

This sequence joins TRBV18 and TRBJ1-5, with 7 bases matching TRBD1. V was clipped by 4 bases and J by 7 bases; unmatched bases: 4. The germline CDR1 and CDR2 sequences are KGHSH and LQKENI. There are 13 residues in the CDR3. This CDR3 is CASSQGTEQPQHF. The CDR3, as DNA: TGTGCCAGCTCACAAGGGACAGAGCAGCCCCAGCATTTT. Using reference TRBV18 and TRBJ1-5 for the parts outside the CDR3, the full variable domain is NAGVMQNPRHLVRRRGQEARLRCSPMKGHSHVYWYRQLPEEGLKFMVYLQKENIIDESGMPKERFSAEFPKEGPSILRIQQVVRGDSAAYFCASSQGTEQPQHFGDGTRLSIL.

The CDR3 spells CASSYTGGAVYGYTF. The CDR3 nucleotides are TGTGCCAGCAGTTACACAGGGGGCGCCGTCTATGGCTACACCTTC. The V call is TRBV27, the J call TRBJ1-2, with 9 bases identical to TRBD1. The trim removed 4 bases at V and 4 bases at J, leaving 7 bases unmatched. Germline V gives CDR1 MNHEY, CDR2 SMNVEV (reference sequence). The CDR3 runs to 15 residues.